Listed below are T cell receptor beta chains from one sample, sequenced in a study of blood T cell repertoires in COVID-19. Sequenced by immunoSEQ multiplex PCR; TCRdb stores in-frame clones only, minus some. This sample has about 340,000 clones; 65% to 90% occur once, and the top ten carry 7% to 7.5%. Material for sequencing was peripheral blood. The receptors were sampled from a woman aged 55-75 years with COVID-19, enrolled during active disease. The CDR3 runs from the conserved cysteine through the conserved F or W. A D gene is named only where the DNA matches it firmly. A row's size may be missing; if present it is once, few, many or a size class.

J gene: TRBJ1-2
V gene: TRBV5-4
clone size: .
D gene: TRBD1
CDR3 protein: CASSPGTGRLEGYGYTF
CDR3 DNA: TGTGCCAGCAGCCCCGGGACAGGGCGCCTGGAGGGCTATGGCTACACCTTC

J gene: TRBJ2-1
V gene: TRBV6-1
clone size: .
D gene: .
CDR3 protein: CASSETSVPRAGNEQFF
CDR3 DNA: TGTGCCAGCAGTGAAACTTCTGTCCCTCGGGCGGGTAATGAGCAGTTCTTC

J gene: TRBJ1-4
V gene: TRBV11-3
clone size: .
D gene: .
CDR3 protein: CASSLGFGVSDEKLFF
CDR3 DNA: TGTGCCAGCAGCTTAGGTTTCGGGGTGTCGGATGAAAAACTGTTTTTT

J gene: TRBJ2-7
V gene: TRBV4-1
clone size: .
D gene: TRBD1
CDR3 protein: CASSQAWGQGFHEQYF
CDR3 DNA: TGCGCCAGCAGCCAGGCCTGGGGACAGGGCTTCCACGAGCAGTACTTC

J gene: TRBJ1-5
V gene: TRBV5-8
clone size: .
D gene: TRBD1
CDR3 protein: CASSLTQGAWQPQHF
CDR3 DNA: TGTGCCAGCAGCTTAACTCAGGGGGCATGGCAGCCCCAGCATTTT

J gene: TRBJ1-6
V gene: TRBV20-1
clone size: once
D gene: .
CDR3 protein: CSALGDFSFHF
CDR3 DNA: TGCAGTGCTCTCGGTGATTTTAGTTTCCACTTT

J gene: TRBJ1-5
V gene: TRBV5-8
clone size: .
D gene: .
CDR3 protein: CASSPGTPNQPQHF
CDR3 DNA: TGTGCCAGCAGCCCCGGGACACCGAATCAGCCCCAGCATTTT

J gene: TRBJ2-7
V gene: TRBV15
clone size: .
D gene: .
CDR3 protein: CATSREGQYEQYF
CDR3 DNA: TGTGCCACCAGCAGAGAGGGGCAGTACGAGCAGTACTTC

J gene: TRBJ2-7
V gene: TRBV7-6
clone size: .
D gene: TRBD2
CDR3 protein: CASSKEERGPYEQYF
CDR3 DNA: TGTGCCAGCAGCAAGGAAGAGCGGGGGCCCTACGAGCAGTACTTC

J gene: TRBJ2-7
V gene: TRBV10-3
clone size: .
D gene: .
CDR3 protein: CAISPRAESYEQYF
CDR3 DNA: TGTGCCATCAGCCCGAGAGCGGAGTCCTACGAGCAGTACTTC

J gene: TRBJ2-7
V gene: TRBV27
clone size: once
D gene: .
CDR3 protein: CASSLSSGGALYEQYF
CDR3 DNA: TGTGCCAGCAGTTTATCGAGTGGAGGGGCGCTCTACGAGCAGTACTTC

J gene: TRBJ1-6
V gene: TRBV4-1
clone size: .
D gene: TRBD1
CDR3 protein: CASSQNRDRGGSPLHF
CDR3 DNA: TGCGCCAGCAGCCAAAACCGGGACAGGGGCGGTTCACCCCTCCACTTT

J gene: TRBJ2-2
V gene: TRBV19
clone size: .
D gene: .
CDR3 protein: CASSINFLRTPNTGELFF
CDR3 DNA: TGTGCCAGTAGTATTAATTTTTTGAGGACTCCGAACACCGGGGAGCTGTTTTTT

J gene: TRBJ1-1
V gene: TRBV3-1/TRBV3-2
clone size: .
D gene: .
CDR3 protein: CASSQDAGAVTEAFF
CDR3 DNA: TGTGCCAGCAGCCAAGATGCAGGGGCGGTCACTGAAGCTTTCTTT

J gene: TRBJ1-1
V gene: TRBV25-1
clone size: .
D gene: .
CDR3 protein: CASDGHPLNTEAFF
CDR3 DNA: TGTGCCAGCGACGGACACCCTCTGAACACTGAAGCTTTCTTT

J gene: TRBJ2-4
V gene: TRBV10-3
clone size: .
D gene: .
CDR3 protein: CAISEGGRLELAKNIQYF
CDR3 DNA: TGTGCCATCAGTGAAGGTGGGCGCCTGGAACTAGCCAAAAACATTCAGTACTTC

J gene: TRBJ2-7
V gene: TRBV30
clone size: .
D gene: TRBD1
CDR3 protein: CAWSSDTGTGGGQYF
CDR3 DNA: TGTGCCTGGAGTTCTGACACCGGGACAGGCGGCGGGCAGTACTTC

J gene: TRBJ2-1
V gene: TRBV5-1
clone size: .
D gene: TRBD2
CDR3 protein: CASSFSGGAGEQFF
CDR3 DNA: TGCGCCAGCAGCTTTAGCGGGGGGGCAGGTGAGCAGTTCTTC

J gene: TRBJ2-7
V gene: TRBV6-5
clone size: .
D gene: TRBD2
CDR3 protein: CASRRLAGTNEQYF
CDR3 DNA: TGTGCCAGCAGGAGACTAGCTGGTACCAACGAGCAGTACTTC

J gene: TRBJ1-2
V gene: TRBV9
clone size: once
D gene: TRBD1
CDR3 protein: CASSVAVGTGPSYGYGYTF
CDR3 DNA: TGTGCCAGCAGCGTAGCGGTGGGGACAGGACCCTCTTATGGCTATGGCTACACCTTC

J gene: TRBJ1-2
V gene: TRBV6-2/TRBV6-3
clone size: .
D gene: TRBD1
CDR3 protein: CASSPGGSPRGYTF
CDR3 DNA: TGTGCCAGCAGTCCAGGGGGGTCGCCGCGAGGCTACACCTTC

J gene: TRBJ1-5
V gene: TRBV6-6
clone size: .
D gene: TRBD1
CDR3 protein: CASSPSSTYRGRNQPQHF
CDR3 DNA: TGTGCCAGCAGTCCATCGTCGACCTACAGGGGGCGCAATCAGCCCCAGCATTTT

J gene: TRBJ1-1
V gene: TRBV11-3
clone size: .
D gene: TRBD1
CDR3 protein: CASSLGQGMNTEAFF
CDR3 DNA: TGTGCCAGCAGCTTAGGACAGGGCATGAACACTGAAGCTTTCTTT

J gene: TRBJ2-5
V gene: TRBV19
clone size: .
D gene: TRBD2
CDR3 protein: CASSDSGGRYETQYF
CDR3 DNA: TGTGCCAGTAGTGATAGCGGGGGACGGTACGAGACCCAGTACTTC

J gene: TRBJ2-7
V gene: TRBV5-5
clone size: .
D gene: TRBD2
CDR3 protein: CASSLSSAGGVLRSYEQYF
CDR3 DNA: TGTGCCAGCAGCTTGTCCTCGGCGGGAGGGGTCCTACGATCCTACGAGCAGTACTTC

J gene: TRBJ1-2
V gene: TRBV7-2
clone size: .
D gene: .
CDR3 protein: CASSHPTRGPGGYTF
CDR3 DNA: TGTGCCAGCAGCCATCCAACGCGGGGGCCGGGAGGCTACACCTTC

J gene: TRBJ1-1
V gene: TRBV12-2
clone size: .
D gene: .
CDR3 protein: CASRLDQTGQNTEAFF
CDR3 DNA: TGTGCAAGTCGCTTAGACCAGACAGGACAAAACACTGAAGCTTTCTTT

J gene: TRBJ1-2
V gene: TRBV18
clone size: .
D gene: .
CDR3 protein: CASSRLDSYYGYTF
CDR3 DNA: TGTGCCAGCTCGCGGTTAGACAGTTACTATGGCTACACCTTC

J gene: TRBJ2-7
V gene: TRBV5-4
clone size: few
D gene: TRBD2
CDR3 protein: CASTLLRASGGYEQYF
CDR3 DNA: TGTGCCAGCACCCTTCTCCGGGCTAGCGGGGGGTACGAGCAGTACTTC

J gene: TRBJ2-7
V gene: TRBV9
clone size: .
D gene: .
CDR3 protein: CASSVENRAYEQYF
CDR3 DNA: TGTGCCAGCAGCGTAGAAAACAGAGCCTACGAGCAGTACTTC

J gene: TRBJ2-1
V gene: TRBV14
clone size: .
D gene: TRBD2
CDR3 protein: CASSQASGVTYNEQFF
CDR3 DNA: TGTGCCAGCAGCCAAGCGAGCGGGGTGACCTACAATGAGCAGTTCTTC

J gene: TRBJ2-5
V gene: TRBV12-3/TRBV12-4
clone size: .
D gene: .
CDR3 protein: CASSLGGLQTQYF
CDR3 DNA: TGTGCCAGCAGTTTGGGGGGGCTCCAAACCCAGTACTTC

J gene: TRBJ2-5
V gene: TRBV7-9
clone size: .
D gene: TRBD2
CDR3 protein: CASSLGASGVKETQYF
CDR3 DNA: TGTGCCAGCAGCTTAGGCGCTAGCGGGGTTAAAGAGACCCAGTACTTC

J gene: TRBJ1-1
V gene: TRBV5-1
clone size: .
D gene: .
CDR3 protein: CASSFEAKGRGNTEAFF
CDR3 DNA: TGCGCCAGCAGCTTTGAAGCTAAGGGCAGGGGAAACACTGAAGCTTTCTTT

J gene: TRBJ2-5
V gene: TRBV3-1/TRBV3-2
clone size: .
D gene: TRBD1
CDR3 protein: CASSRDRVKTQYF
CDR3 DNA: TGTGCCAGCAGCCGCGACAGGGTCAAGACCCAGTACTTC

J gene: TRBJ2-3
V gene: TRBV12-5
clone size: .
D gene: TRBD1
CDR3 protein: CASGLVGQGARTDTQYF
CDR3 DNA: TGTGCTAGTGGTTTGGTAGGGCAGGGGGCGCGGACAGATACGCAGTATTTT

J gene: TRBJ2-5
V gene: TRBV19
clone size: .
D gene: TRBD2
CDR3 protein: CASSPGLAGFQETQYF
CDR3 DNA: TGTGCCAGTAGTCCGGGACTAGCGGGGTTCCAAGAGACCCAGTACTTC

J gene: TRBJ2-3
V gene: TRBV20-1
clone size: .
D gene: .
CDR3 protein: CSASGSGETSVSADTQYF
CDR3 DNA: TGCAGTGCTAGTGGTTCCGGAGAGACTAGTGTATCGGCAGATACGCAGTATTTT

J gene: TRBJ2-3
V gene: TRBV6-5
clone size: .
D gene: TRBD2
CDR3 protein: CASSYTSGRADTQYF
CDR3 DNA: TGTGCCAGCAGTTACACCAGCGGGAGGGCTGATACGCAGTATTTT

J gene: TRBJ1-1
V gene: TRBV10-3
clone size: .
D gene: .
CDR3 protein: CAISESTGGARTEAFF
CDR3 DNA: TGTGCCATCAGTGAGTCGACGGGGGGGGCGAGGACTGAAGCTTTCTTT

J gene: TRBJ2-2
V gene: TRBV12-5
clone size: .
D gene: .
CDR3 protein: CASGYPGGELFF
CDR3 DNA: TGTGCTAGTGGTTACCCAGGGGGGGAGCTGTTTTTT

J gene: TRBJ1-2
V gene: TRBV6-1
clone size: .
D gene: .
CDR3 protein: CASSEIVGRAYGYTF
CDR3 DNA: TGTGCCAGCAGTGAAATCGTGGGGAGGGCCTATGGCTACACCTTC

J gene: TRBJ1-5
V gene: TRBV5-5
clone size: .
D gene: .
CDR3 protein: CASSLAAEPQHF
CDR3 DNA: TGTGCCAGCAGCTTGGCCGCGGAGCCCCAGCATTTT

J gene: TRBJ1-2
V gene: TRBV5-1
clone size: .
D gene: .
CDR3 protein: CASSLDGEGGYTF
CDR3 DNA: TGCGCCAGCAGCTTGGACGGGGAGGGTGGCTACACCTTC

J gene: TRBJ2-7
V gene: TRBV4-1
clone size: .
D gene: TRBD2
CDR3 protein: CASSPLTSAEQYF
CDR3 DNA: TGCGCCAGCAGCCCTTTGACTAGCGCGGAGCAGTACTTC